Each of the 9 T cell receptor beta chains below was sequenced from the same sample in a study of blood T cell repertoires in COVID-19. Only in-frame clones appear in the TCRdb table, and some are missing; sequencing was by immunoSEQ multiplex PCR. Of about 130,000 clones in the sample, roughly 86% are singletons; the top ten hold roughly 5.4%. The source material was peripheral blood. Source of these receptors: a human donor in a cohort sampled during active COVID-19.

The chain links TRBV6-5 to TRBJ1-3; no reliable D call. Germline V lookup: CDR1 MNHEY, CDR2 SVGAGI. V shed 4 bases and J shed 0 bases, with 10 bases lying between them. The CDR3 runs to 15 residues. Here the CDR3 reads CASSLSLYSGNTIYF. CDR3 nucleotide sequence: TGTGCCAGCAGTTTGAGTCTTTACTCTGGAAACACCATATATTTT.

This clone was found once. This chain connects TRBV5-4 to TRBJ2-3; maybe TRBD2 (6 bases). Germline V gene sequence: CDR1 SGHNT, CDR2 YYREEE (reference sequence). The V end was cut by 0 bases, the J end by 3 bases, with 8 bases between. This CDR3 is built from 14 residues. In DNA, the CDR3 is TGTGCCAGCAGCTTGGACCTAGCGACAGATACGCAGTATTTT. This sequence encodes CASSLDLATDTQYF.

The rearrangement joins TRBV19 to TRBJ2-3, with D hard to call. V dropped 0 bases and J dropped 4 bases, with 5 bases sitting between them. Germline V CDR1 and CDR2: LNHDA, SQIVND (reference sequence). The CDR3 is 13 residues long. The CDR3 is CASSIDRADTQYF. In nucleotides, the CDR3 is TGTGCCAGTAGTATAGATCGGGCAGATACGCAGTATTTT.

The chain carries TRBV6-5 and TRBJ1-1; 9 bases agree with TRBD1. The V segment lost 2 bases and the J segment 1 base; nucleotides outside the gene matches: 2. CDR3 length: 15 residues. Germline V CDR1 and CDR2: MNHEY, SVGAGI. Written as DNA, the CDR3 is TGTGCCAGCAGTTACCGGGACAGGGCGAACACTGAAGCTTTCTTT. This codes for CASSYRDRANTEAFF.

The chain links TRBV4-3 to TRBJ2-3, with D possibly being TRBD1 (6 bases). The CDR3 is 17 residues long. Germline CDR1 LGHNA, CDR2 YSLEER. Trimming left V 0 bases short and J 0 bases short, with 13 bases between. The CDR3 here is CASSQDYGTTSTDTQYF. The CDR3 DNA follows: TGCGCCAGCAGCCAAGATTACGGGACAACTAGCACAGATACGCAGTATTTT.

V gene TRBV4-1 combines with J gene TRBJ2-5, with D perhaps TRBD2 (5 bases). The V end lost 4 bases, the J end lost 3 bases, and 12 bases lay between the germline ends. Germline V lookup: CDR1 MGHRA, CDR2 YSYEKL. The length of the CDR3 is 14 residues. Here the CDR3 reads CASSPLGLKETQYF. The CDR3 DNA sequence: TGCGCCAGCAGCCCCCTTGGACTGAAAGAGACCCAGTACTTC.

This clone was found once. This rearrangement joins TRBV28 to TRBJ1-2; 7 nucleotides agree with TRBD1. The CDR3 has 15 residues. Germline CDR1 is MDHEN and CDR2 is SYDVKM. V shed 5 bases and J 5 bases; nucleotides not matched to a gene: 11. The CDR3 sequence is CASSVRQGRGYGYTF. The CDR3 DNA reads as TGTGCCAGCAGTGTCCGACAGGGTCGGGGGTATGGCTACACCTTC.

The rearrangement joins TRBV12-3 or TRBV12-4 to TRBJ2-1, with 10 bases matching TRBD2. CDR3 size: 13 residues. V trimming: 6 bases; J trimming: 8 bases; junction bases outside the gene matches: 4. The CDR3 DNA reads TGTGCCAGCAGGCCGGGACTAGCGTATGAGCAGTTCTTC. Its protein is CASRPGLAYEQFF.

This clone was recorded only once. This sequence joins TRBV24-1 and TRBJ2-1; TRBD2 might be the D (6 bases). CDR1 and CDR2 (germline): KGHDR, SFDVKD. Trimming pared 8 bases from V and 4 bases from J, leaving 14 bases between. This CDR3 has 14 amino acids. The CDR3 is CATMEGQLYNEQFF. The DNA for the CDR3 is TGTGCCACCATGGAGGGCCAGCTTTACAATGAGCAGTTCTTC.